This paragraph reports one T cell receptor beta chain. Its antigen remains unidentified. The data stem from a study of T cell responses to AZD1222 COVID-19 vaccine. At the level of the study: Second-dose recipients at about 4 or about 12 weeks were treated as one pooled group.

Study observations and caveats: The study reported that nearly half of spike-specific TCRs target unmutated variant regions. Clonal diversity was possibly underestimated, and white British individuals and females predominated among donors. In all cases, repertoires were sampled only after the peak T cell response.

The repertoire was sequenced with immunoSEQ multiplex PCR; TCRdb's copy has only in-frame clones and lacks some. The table includes 55,000 to 90,000 clones, roughly four fifths detected once. Germline assignment: CDR1 SGHAT and CDR2 FQDESV (reference sequence). This CDR3 contains 15 residues. Unmatched junction bases numbered 7, after V lost 6 bases and J lost 6 bases. The sample consisted of peripheral blood, taken on day 0 of AZD1222 vaccination. The gene calls are TRBV11-1 and TRBJ2-3; 12 nucleotides line up with TRBD1. This clonotype was obtained from an adult in good health. This CDR3 reads CASRPGTGGWDTQYF. In nucleotides, the CDR3 is TGTGCCAGCAGGCCCGGGACAGGGGGCTGGGATACGCAGTATTTT.